The present T cell receptor beta chain was sequenced within a study of blood T cell repertoires in COVID-19. The overall study: Sites in the United States, Italy and Spain provided acute and convalescent COVID-19 samples. PBMCs, B-cell-depleted T cells, or T cells were the source of the cDNA or gDNA that made up the material.

Unmatched junction bases numbered 13, after V lost 7 bases and J lost 6 bases. Germline CDR1 and CDR2: SQVTM and ANQGSEA. The CDR3 covers 16 residues. Original handling: Amplification from reference gene primers served as the basis for estimated nucleated cell counts. The assay was immunoSEQ multiplex PCR, and TCRdb's table has in-frame clones only and misses some. V, J and clone size are taken as reported in that table, and D and trimming were inferred from the DNA itself. Seen here are 65,000 to 100,000 clones, approximately 80% observed once, and the top ten hold 13%. The specimen sequenced was peripheral blood. The TCR comes from a human donor in a cohort sampled during active COVID-19. The chain uses TRBV29-1 and TRBJ2-2; TRBD2 aligns across 11 bases. CDR3 DNA sequence: TGCAGCGCCGCGTGGCTAGCGGGGGGCGGAGCCGGGGAGCTGTTTTTT. Protein: CSAAWLAGGGAGELFF.